One and the same sample provided the 6 T cell receptor beta chains below, sequenced in a study of blood T cell repertoires in COVID-19. Profiled with immunoSEQ multiplex PCR; TCRdb holds only in-frame clones, not every one. There are about 57,000 clones in the sample; 70% to 80% occur only once, and approximately 30% lies in the top ten. Sequenced sample: peripheral blood. The receptors stem from a human donor in a cohort sampled during active COVID-19.

This clone was detected a few times. CDR3 bases: TGCGCCAGCTGTTGGGGTAGCGGGGGAAATGAGCAGTTCTTC. It yields the protein CASCWGSGGNEQFF. The genes are TRBV5-1 and TRBJ2-1; 9 bases fit TRBD2. CDR1 and CDR2 (germline): SGHRS, YFSETQ. The CDR3 totals 14 residues. J gave up 7 bases and V 7 bases, and 9 bases lay outside the gene matches.

Only one count was recorded for this clone. The chain combines TRBV7-9 with TRBJ2-4; 8 bases fit TRBD2. Germline lookup yields CDR1 SEHNR and CDR2 FQNEAQ (reference sequence). The length of the CDR3 is 16 residues. V dropped 5 bases and J dropped 11; count of bases not matched to a gene: 17. The CDR3 nucleotides read TGTGCCAGCAGCGACGGACTAGCCACTCTCAGAGGCTTTCAGTACTTC. Its translation: CASSDGLATLRGFQYF.

The chain recombines TRBV19 with TRBJ1-5, with 9 bases lining up with TRBD1. CDR3 length: 15 residues. V dropped 1 base and J dropped 4; count of bases not matched to a gene: 2. Germline CDR1 is LNHDA and CDR2 is SQIVND (reference sequence). As DNA, the CDR3 is TGTGCCAGTAGTATAGGGGACAGGGATAATCAGCCCCAGCATTTT. Protein: CASSIGDRDNQPQHF.

The gene calls are TRBV3-1 (or the pseudogene TRBV3-2) and TRBJ1-1; 7 bases map to TRBD1. The junction had 12 bases not matched to a gene; V was cut back by 6 bases and J by 8 bases. The CDR3 is made up of 14 amino acids. CDR1 is LGHDT and CDR2 is YNNKEL in the germline V gene (reference sequence). The CDR3 DNA sequence: TGTGCCAGCAGGCATCGGACAGGCAGCGGAGAAGCTTTCTTT. It codes for CASRHRTGSGEAFF.

The chain has TRBV14 and TRBJ1-6; D uncertain. V lost 0 bases, J lost 16 bases, and 19 bases lay in between. The germline V gene encodes CDR1 SGHDN and CDR2 FVKESK. This CDR3 has 15 residues. DNA of the CDR3: TGTGCCAGCAGCCAAGACATGGTGGAGGACCGCACACTCCACTTT. Its protein is CASSQDMVEDRTLHF.

The rearrangement links TRBV10-3 to TRBJ2-7, with D possibly being TRBD1 (6 bases). The CDR3 has 14 residues. The ends were cut back, 7 bases at V and 9 bases at J, with 22 bases in the middle. Germline V gene sequence: CDR1 ENHRY, CDR2 SYGVKD. CDR3 loop: CAITRDTSSGRQYF. CDR3 coding DNA: TGTGCCATCACCAGGGACACCTCCTCGGGAAGGCAGTACTTC.